This TCR beta chain was captured in a study of neoadjuvant anti-PD-1 for oral cavity cancer. On the study more broadly: Most patients had three to four biweekly doses of 3 mg/kg nivolumab before resection.

After removal of 8 bases from V and 3 bases from J, the junction contained 6 bases not matched to a gene. This CDR3 contains 14 residues. Germline-derived CDR1 and CDR2 are MNHEY and SVGAGI. Sequenced by immunoSEQ multiplex PCR; TCRdb stores in-frame clones only, minus some. This sample carries about 72,000 clones, 65% to 85% of them seen once, and the ten largest clones take around 3.2%. PBMCs were not maintained or expanded in culture before analysis. V usage is TRBV6-5 and J usage is TRBJ2-2, with 7 bases that match TRBD1. The clonotype was recovered from a person aged 40 to 85 with oral cavity squamous cell carcinoma. Sequencing was performed on PBMCs, taken before nivolumab (anti-PD-1) treatment. The CDR3 region is CASWGTEYTGELFF. The CDR3 nucleotides are TGTGCCAGCTGGGGGACAGAATACACCGGGGAGCTGTTTTTT.